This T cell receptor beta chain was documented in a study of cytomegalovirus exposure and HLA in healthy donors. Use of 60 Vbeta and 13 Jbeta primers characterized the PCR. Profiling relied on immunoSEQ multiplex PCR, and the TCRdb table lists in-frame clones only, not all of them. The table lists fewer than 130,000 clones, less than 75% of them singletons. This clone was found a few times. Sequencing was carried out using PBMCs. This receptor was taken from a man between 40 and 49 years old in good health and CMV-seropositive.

CDR3 DNA: TGTGCCAGCAGCCAAGAGGCTAGATCTGGAAACACCATATATTTT. Its protein is CASSQEARSGNTIYF. The chain combines TRBV4-2 with TRBJ1-3; D call uncertain. Germline CDR1 is LGHNA and CDR2 is YNFKEQ. This CDR3 comprises 15 residues. The germline V and J ends were trimmed by 0 bases and 1 base, with 7 bases remaining between them.